These 21 T cell receptor beta chains came from one sample sequenced in a study of CD8 T cells in Susac syndrome. When the RNA was reverse transcribed, random hexamers were used with an input of about 0.5 to 1 ug. TCRdb re-analysed the immunoSEQ multiplex PCR reads in MiXCR, keeping a single row per CDR3 protein. Of around 270,000 distinct CDR3 sequences in the sample, 65% to 90% were seen once. The sequenced material came from CD8+ T cells from PBMCs. All receptors come from a human donor with multiple sclerosis.

J is TRBJ2-7 and V is TRBV13, with 12 bases fitting TRBD1. The trim removed 5 bases at V and 6 bases at J, leaving 5 bases unmatched. The germline CDR1 and CDR2 sequences are PRHDT and FYEKMQ (reference sequence). The CDR3 loop spans 14 amino acids. The CDR3 spells CASSDGTGGAEQYF. Written as DNA, the CDR3 is TGTGCCAGCAGCGACGGGACAGGGGGCGCCGAGCAGTACTTC.

This chain connects TRBV10-3 to TRBJ1-1, with a possible D match to TRBD1 (5 bases). The CDR3 is 12 amino acids. Between the trimmed V and J ends, which lost 8 bases and 3 bases, there was a span of 10 bases. Germline V CDR1 and CDR2: ENHRY, SYGVKD. In DNA, the CDR3 is TGTGCCATCGCGGGGGTTGACACTGAAGCTTTCTTT. It is translated as CAIAGVDTEAFF.

CDR3 in DNA: TGTGCCAGTCACCCTGGGGCCAACGTCCTGACTTTC. Protein product: CASHPGANVLTF. The chain uses TRBV19 and TRBJ2-6, with D uncertain. The CDR3 length is 12 residues. CDR1 is LNHDA, CDR2 SQIVND, per germline (reference sequence). The V and J ends lost 8 bases and 2 bases respectively, with 4 bases between them.

The chain couples TRBV6-7 to TRBJ2-7; D assignment may be TRBD1 or TRBD2 (5 bases each). TRBV6-7 is an ORF; its function is uncertain. The germline V and J ends were trimmed by 8 bases and 2 bases, with 13 bases remaining between them. The CDR3 extends over 13 amino acids. CDR3 in amino acids: CASVLRGAYEQYF. CDR3 sequence (DNA): TGTGCCAGCGTCCTAAGGGGAGCCTACGAGCAGTACTTC.

V usage is TRBV20-1 and J usage is TRBJ1-2, with no clear D. The V end lost 3 bases, the J end lost 2 bases, and 10 bases lay between the germline ends. Germline V gene sequence: CDR1 DFQATT, CDR2 SNEGSKA (reference sequence). This CDR3 comprises 13 residues. CDR3 region: CSARTGRNYGYTF. For the CDR3, the DNA is TGCAGTGCTAGGACGGGGAGGAACTATGGCTACACCTTC.

The V call is TRBV25-1, the J call TRBJ2-7; possibly TRBD2 for D (5 bases). Germline values: CDR1 MGHDK, CDR2 SYGVNS. The CDR3 contains 18 residues. Trimming shortened V by 3 bases and J by 0 bases, and 21 bases separated the two germline ends. CDR3 bases: TGTGCCAGCAGTGAGAACCGGCGGAGGCCGGTAAGCTCCTACGAGCAGTACTTC. It specifies CASSENRRRPVSSYEQYF.

CDR3: CASSVQGSVETQYF. CDR3 bases: TGTGCCAGCAGCGTACAGGGGTCTGTGGAGACCCAGTACTTC. V usage is TRBV9 and J usage is TRBJ2-5; D might be TRBD1 (6 bases). The germline V gene encodes CDR1 SGDLS and CDR2 YYNGEE. The CDR3 contains 14 residues. V shed 1 base and J shed 5 bases, with 12 bases lying between them.

The chain uses TRBV11-2 and TRBJ1-5; D gene unclear. V was trimmed by 3 bases and J by 5 bases, leaving 11 bases between them. The CDR3 is made up of 14 amino acids. CDR1 is SGHAT and CDR2 is FQNNGV in the germline V gene. The CDR3 loop reads CASSFPGDYQPQHF. The DNA of the CDR3 is TGTGCCAGCAGCTTCCCCGGGGATTATCAGCCCCAGCATTTT.

The chain has TRBV27 and TRBJ2-7; 7 nucleotides agree with TRBD2. The CDR3 has 15 amino acids. Germline V lookup: CDR1 MNHEY, CDR2 SMNVEV (reference sequence). J gave up 2 bases and V 5 bases, and 9 bases lay outside the gene matches. The CDR3 region is CASSPLKGRAYEQYF. CDR3 nucleotide sequence: TGTGCCAGCAGTCCTCTCAAGGGGAGGGCCTACGAGCAGTACTTC.

The V call is TRBV13, the J call TRBJ2-2, with D perhaps matching TRBD1 or TRBD2 (6 bases each). The CDR3 has 19 residues. With 0 bases removed from V and 4 bases from J, the gap between germline ends came to 21 bases. CDR1 is PRHDT, CDR2 FYEKMQ, per germline (reference sequence). The CDR3 sequence is CASSLGHAGTQLTTGELFF. DNA for the CDR3: TGTGCCAGCAGCTTAGGCCATGCGGGGACACAATTAACCACCGGGGAGCTGTTTTTT.

The chain joins TRBV5-4 to TRBJ2-3; 8 positions match TRBD2. The length of the CDR3 is 17 residues. Germline CDR1 reads SGHNT; CDR2 reads YYREEE (reference sequence). The ends lost 3 bases at V and 3 bases at J; junction bases unmatched: 12. The CDR3 DNA reads TGTGCCAGCAGCTCCAATGGTTGGGTAGCGGGGACAGATACGCAGTATTTT. Protein: CASSSNGWVAGTDTQYF.

The V and J genes are TRBV3-1 and TRBJ2-7; TRBD2 might be the D (5 bases). The CDR3 consists of 14 residues. Germline V gene sequence: CDR1 LGHDT, CDR2 YNNKEL (reference sequence). Trimming shortened V by 6 bases and J by 0 bases, and 12 bases separated the two germline ends. The chain's CDR3 is CASSLGLTSYEQYF. The CDR3 region has the DNA TGTGCCAGCAGTTTAGGACTTACCTCCTACGAGCAGTACTTC.

The chain carries TRBV11-2 and TRBJ2-1, with no clear D. Germline-derived CDR1 and CDR2 are SGHAT and FQNNGV. Trimming took 3 bases from V and 5 from J, leaving 5 bases between them. The CDR3 has 12 residues. CDR3 loop: CASSFPNNEQFF. CDR3 nucleotides: TGTGCCAGCAGCTTCCCGAACAATGAGCAGTTCTTC.

The J gene is TRBJ2-7, the V gene TRBV29-1, with 9 bases that match TRBD1. The germline V gene encodes CDR1 SQVTM and CDR2 ANQGSEA. This CDR3 spans 13 amino acids. Trimming took 7 bases from V and 5 from J; bases not matched to a gene: 9. The CDR3 DNA follows: TGCAGCGCCAGGACAGGGGAAACCCACGAGCAGTACTTC. Amino acids: CSARTGETHEQYF.

This chain joins TRBV28 and TRBJ2-1; no clear D gene. CDR3 length equals 13 residues. Germline assignment: CDR1 MDHEN and CDR2 SYDVKM. V lost 2 bases and J 5 bases, leaving 7 bases between the germline ends. DNA of the CDR3: TGTGCCAGCAGTTTAAACCTAGACAATGAGCAGTTCTTC. This encodes CASSLNLDNEQFF.

The CDR3 loop reads CSGLFERSPGELFF. In nucleotides, the CDR3 is TGCAGCGGACTCTTTGAAAGGAGTCCCGGGGAGCTGTTTTTT. The chain combines TRBV29-1 with TRBJ2-2, with D uncertain. The CDR3 loop spans 14 amino acids. In germline, CDR1 is SQVTM, CDR2 ANQGSEA. Trimming stripped 7 bases from V and 6 bases from J, with 18 bases between.

Here the CDR3 DNA reads TGTGCCAGCAGTCCACAGGGTTTCGGGTACGAGCAGTACTTC. Translating gives CASSPQGFGYEQYF. This chain uses TRBV28 with TRBJ2-7, with D maybe TRBD1 (6 bases). Trimming shortened V by 5 bases and J by 4 bases, and 15 bases separated the two germline ends. Per germline, CDR1 MDHEN and CDR2 SYDVKM. The CDR3 is 14 amino acids. Complete variable domain (other parts from reference TRBV28 and TRBJ2-7): DVKVTQSSRYLVKRTGEKVFLECVQDMDHENMFWYRQDPGLGLRLIYFSYDVKMKEKGDIPEGYSVSREKKERFSLILESASTNQTSMYLCASSPQGFGYEQYFGPGTRLTVT.

The V gene is TRBV30, the J gene TRBJ2-1; 9 positions match TRBD1. Losses at the gene ends were 2 bases for V and 8 bases for J; bases not matched to a gene: 7. This CDR3 has 14 amino acids. Germline V lookup: CDR1 GTSNPN, CDR2 SVGIG (reference sequence). The CDR3 protein is CAWSWAQGADEQFF. CDR3 in DNA: TGTGCCTGGAGTTGGGCACAGGGGGCAGATGAGCAGTTCTTC.

The V call is TRBV5-1, the J call TRBJ1-3; D possibly corresponds to TRBD1 (5 bases). The CDR3 runs to 15 residues. Between the trimmed V and J ends, which lost 0 bases and 0 bases, there was a span of 7 bases. CDR1 and CDR2 (germline): SGHRS, YFSETQ. CDR3 bases: TGCGCCAGCAGCTTGGACGGGGGCTCTGGAAACACCATATATTTT. Its translation: CASSLDGGSGNTIYF.

The chain is built from TRBV6-5 and TRBJ2-1, with D possibly matching TRBD1 (5 bases). CDR1 and CDR2 from the germline V gene are MNHEY and SVGAGI. The V and J ends lost 2 bases and 10 bases respectively, with 6 bases between them. The length of the CDR3 is 11 residues. The CDR3 here is CASSYGAEQFF. CDR3 nucleotide sequence: TGTGCCAGCAGTTACGGGGCAGAGCAGTTCTTC.

The chain carries TRBV9 and TRBJ1-3, with a possible D match to TRBD1 (5 bases). Per germline, CDR1 SGDLS and CDR2 YYNGEE. Trimming shortened V by 4 bases and J by 4 bases, and 21 bases separated the two germline ends. The CDR3 runs 17 residues. As DNA, the CDR3 is TGTGCCAGCAGCCTCGACGCCTCTTATGGGGGAGGAAACACCATATATTTT. Its protein is CASSLDASYGGGNTIYF.